Listed below are T cell receptor beta chains from one sample, sequenced in a study of vaccination effects on CD4 cells after COVID-19. Their specific antigens are unknown. Profiled with immunoSEQ multiplex PCR; TCRdb holds only in-frame clones, not every one. The table includes 15,000 or so clones, around 79% detected once. This material consisted of CD4+ T cells from PBMCs cultured with HCoV-NL63 spike peptides, taken after COVID-19 vaccination. These receptors were taken from a human donor who had a prior SARS-CoV-2 infection. The CDR3 runs from the conserved cysteine through the conserved F or W. D genes are given only for firm matches.

>TRBV5-1|TRBD1
CASSLAATGTGELFF
>TRBV3-1/TRBV3-2|.
CASSQGLGLSGTIYF
>TRBV19|TRBD1
CASSPGQVYNEQFF
>TRBV6-5|.
CASSTAQGTYEQYF
>TRBV28|TRBD1
CASRTGQTGGFEKLFF
>TRBV5-4|.
CASSDNRKGETQYF
>TRBV7-7|.
CASSLVRRGDLGGTTYNEQFF
>TRBV6-5|.
CASSYNADTQYF
>TRBV30|.
CACQRVMMSSPLHF
>TRBV7-8|.
CASSLDSGRGTQPQHF
>TRBV7-2|.
CASSYRTSTDTQYF
>TRBV6-5|TRBD2
CASRSSGSWETQYF
>TRBV7-9|TRBD1
CASGQGDHSPLHF
>TRBV11-1|.
CASSPGRSSYEQYF
>TRBV3-1/TRBV3-2|.
CASSQDKNSPLHF
>TRBV10-3|TRBD1
CAIASPGQRGYNEQFF
>TRBV18|.
CASSPRGYEQYF
>TRBV6-5|TRBD1
CASTRTGGSNYGYTF
>TRBV3-1/TRBV3-2|.
CASSPSPGETQYF
>TRBV11-1|TRBD2
CASSGGGFEQYF
>TRBV24-1|.
CATSDPSGPTDTQYF
>TRBV25-1|TRBD2
CASSEWEGGRGETQYF
>TRBV3-1/TRBV3-2|TRBD2
CASRQAGAQETQYF
>TRBV24-1|.
CATSEIRVTAFF
>TRBV5-1|TRBD2
CASRDRKLAGVTDTQYF
>TRBV2|TRBD1
CASARTGGPRQYF
>TRBV7-2|.
CASGRGTEAFF
>TRBV2|TRBD2
CASSYLLAEETQYF
>TRBV19|TRBD2
CASALAGGETQYF
>TRBV11-2|.
CASSLVLGSAFF
>TRBV5-5|.
CASSLGRRQGPETQYF
>TRBV7-3|.
CASSLYPRSDGSYNEQFF
>TRBV7-2|TRBD1
CASSRDRGSSYEQYF
>TRBV9|TRBD2
CASSVVSGGGEEQFF
>TRBV27|TRBD1
CASSSDRGSGGNTIYF
>TRBV7-9|TRBD2
CASSLASGHTGELFF
>TRBV18|.
CASSQGGWDEQFF
>TRBV28|TRBD1
CASSLGQGWYGYTF
>TRBV6-5|TRBD2
CASSYLAGGLTDTQYF
>TRBV24-1|TRBD1
CATIGQGAGLNTEAFF
>TRBV5-1|.
CASSLNRANTGELFF
>TRBV18|.
CASSLSQGTTDTQYF
>TRBV11-3|TRBD2
CASSLRVIAGSHTGELFF